The TCR beta chain under discussion was sequenced for a study of identical twins. TCRdb called the 5' RACE reads again in MiXCR, with one record for every CDR3 protein. The data hold hundreds of thousands of distinct CDR3 sequences, with under 9% observed a single time. Germline CDR1 MDHEN, CDR2 SYDVKM. Trimming stripped 6 bases from V and 2 bases from J, with 17 bases between. CDR3 length: 17 residues. This clonotype was observed a handful of times. These records were also assigned to another study, of yellow fever vaccine responses in identical twins.

V usage is TRBV28 and J usage is TRBJ2-6; D tentatively fits TRBD1 or TRBD2 (5 bases each). The sequenced sample consisted of PBMCs. The receptor was derived from a woman between 18 and 30 years old in good health. The CDR3, as DNA: TGTGCCAGCAGCGGATCCGGGGCTAAGACTGGGGCCAACGTCCTGACTTTC. This codes for CASSGSGAKTGANVLTF.